This TCR beta chain was documented in a study of cytomegalovirus exposure and HLA in healthy donors. 60 Vbeta and 13 Jbeta primers were used in PCR. The repertoire was sequenced with immunoSEQ multiplex PCR; TCRdb's copy has only in-frame clones and lacks some. The top ten clones hold roughly 8.3% of a sample with under 150,000 clones, roughly 67% of them seen once. Study-wide findings and caveats: The authors confirmed in vitro that three CMV-associated chains were specific for CMV antigens. It was reportedly the case that the classifier diagnosed cytomegalovirus status with high specificity and sensitivity. A cluster of highly shared sequence variants was likely a sequencing artifact.

Of note for this clone: Antigen: not known.

There were likely unrecorded immune exposures, though donors were nominally healthy when sampled. The ends were cut back, 4 bases at V and 4 bases at J, with 8 bases in the middle. CDR3 length: 11 amino acids. From germline, CDR1 is DFQATT and CDR2 SNEGSKA (reference sequence). The V call is TRBV20-1, the J call TRBJ2-7; perhaps TRBD2 as D (6 bases). This receptor was taken from a man aged 18-30 years in good health and CMV-seropositive. Input material: PBMCs. The CDR3 reads CSAIRGYEQYF. CDR3 bases: TGCAGTGCTATTCGGGGGTACGAGCAGTACTTC.